This T cell receptor beta chain comes out of a study of regulatory T cells in long-lasting Graves disease. Study outcomes and limitations: New patients shared roughly 980 public clonotypes, fewer than the approximately 2,500 shared by persistent patients.

As for time point: newly diagnosed GD, antithyroid drugs for less than 3 months. Researchers made the TCR library from RNA that was extracted from PBMCs. A few counts support this clonotype. Its antigen is not identified. The germline CDR1 and CDR2 sequences are MDHEN and SYDVKM. V trimming: 6 bases; J trimming: 6 bases; junction bases outside the gene matches: 8. The length of the CDR3 is 15 residues. Library construction for TCR beta used iRepertoire HTBI primers and Arm-PCR of CDR3 regions. Authors' processing steps: Overall, samples carried approximately 60 TRBV and more than 13 TRBJ segments. MiXCR, applied by TCRdb to the multiplex PCR reads, yields one record per CDR3 protein. In this record, the V and J calls reflect TCRdb's handling and not the investigators' own analysis. The sample lists 400,000 to 500,000 distinct CDR3 sequences; approximately 15% were seen once. These data also featured in a second study, about T cells in Graves' hyperthyroidism and ophthalmopathy. That study reports: Stable Graves' hyperthyroidism denoted no ophthalmopathy progression over 18 months.

V is TRBV28 and J is TRBJ1-6, with TRBD1 matching over 7 bases. Sequencing used peripheral blood mononuclear cells (PBMCs), obtained at new diagnosis, from a patient treated with antithyroid drugs. The receptor's source is a woman in her thirties or forties with Graves disease. The CDR3 reads CASSGGTARNSPLHF. As DNA, the CDR3 is TGTGCCAGCAGCGGGGGGACAGCACGTAATTCACCCCTCCACTTT.